This T cell receptor beta chain was sequenced in a study of T cells in Graves' hyperthyroidism and ophthalmopathy (dated by TCRdb to between 2018 and 2021). Regarding the study in general: Peripheral blood samples were taken at the time of initial diagnosis, prior to any treatment. Whether ophthalmopathy could be predicted prospectively was tested in an independent validation cohort made up of roughly 19 hyperthyroidism patients plus 17 patients who later progressed to ophthalmopathy. For training and testing, the 110 or so patients in the discovery cohort were randomly divided in a 7:3 ratio. Once sampling was done, hyperthyroidism patients were given methimazole at a starting dose of 30 mg daily, whereas ophthalmopathy patients were given high-dose intravenous methylprednisolone. According to the paper, TCR Vbeta CDR3 sequencing was carried out on 135 peripheral blood samples, which came from approximately 43 ophthalmopathy, some 73 hyperthyroidism and approximately 17 progressor patients. In more than five Graves' hyperthyroidism patients, the study also compared T-cell repertoires from thyroid tissue with T-cell repertoires from blood. To identify distinguishing TCR V-J signatures, a discovery cohort of 95 to 100 patients was used, comprising 43 with Graves' ophthalmopathy and around 60 with stable Graves' hyperthyroidism.

Moderately to severely active disease, a Clinical Activity Score of at least 3, a NOSPECS grade of at least 4, and a duration under 3 months were present in ophthalmopathy patients. Any patient with an uncontrolled infection, another autoimmune disease, pregnancy or lactation was excluded. Diagnoses relied on clinical symptoms, serum thyroxine and TRAb, thyroid ultrasound and orbital computed tomography. PBMCs were separated from 10 ml of fresh peripheral blood using Ficoll-Paque density gradient centrifugation. Total RNA was extracted with Trizol reagent, and quality was checked on an Agilent 2100 Bioanalyzer. Trimming takes 4 bases off V and 4 bases off J; junction bases not matched to a gene: 9. CDR3 length: 15 amino acids, cysteine to phenylalanine. Only the CDR3 portion is preserved as DNA: 45 bases, with reading frame beginning at the first base. In the germline V gene, CDR1 corresponds to ENHRY and CDR2 to SYGVKD.

The investigation overall reported the following: In validation, the model predicted progression to ophthalmopathy with about 71% sensitivity and around 72% specificity, a median of 6.5 months before onset. Blood samples also contained most of the expanded thyroid clonotypes (frequency above 0.001), which suggests that blood repertoires may reflect thyroid immune responses. No statistical method was used to fix the sample size in advance, and group allocation was not hidden from the investigators. Ophthalmopathy was separated from stable hyperthyroidism by a 13 V-J signature model, with 87.88% sensitivity and about 81% specificity obtained in cross-validation and 80%/75% obtained in testing.

This clonotype has a count of ten or more. Its binding antigen is unknown. There are no base qualities to consult, and no much larger clone falls within one base. TCR beta CDR3 regions were amplified from RNA transcripts. The first round of RT-PCR for the TCR CDR3 was performed with the HTBI primer set and the Qiagen OneStep RT-PCR kit. The libraries were constructed in a second round of multiplex PCR and then size-selected and purified. Sequencing of the libraries was done on an Illumina HiSeq2000 using paired-end 100 bp reads. In the original analysis: SOAPnuke was used to process the raw data, with reads discarded if the reads contained adapters or uncalled bases, had a mean Phred below 15, or lacked an exact constant-primer or identifier match. High-quality paired reads were merged using COPE v1.2.5, and each unique nucleotide sequence was defined as a clonotype. MiTCR v1.1 was used to align the clonotypes against IMGT TRBV, TRBD and TRBJ reference segments. The analysis was restricted to V-J combinations with a frequency above 0.0001, which together covered 99% to 99.2% of the repertoires. A TCS score was defined as the ratio between F50 (clonal expansion) and ExV (chaos), using BLOSUM62-based TCRdist between CDR3 peptides within each V-J. Welch's t-statistics and random forest reduced approximately 520 V-J features to 13, which were used in a naive Bayes classifier (R e1071). TCRdb redid the processing of the public reads, applying fastp at Q25 and MiXCR, and retained in-frame beta chains. Rows merge per CDR3 protein into single entries with the most common DNA and genes. TCRdb, not the authors, supplied the V and J calls. This sample lists 500,000 or so distinct CDR3 sequences; 17% were detected once. The top ten hold under 20% of the sample.

Sequencing input: blood. In this chain, TRBV10-3 is recombined with TRBJ2-5; 7 bases in between match TRBD2. This receptor was identified in a woman aged 18-29 years with Graves' ophthalmopathy. The sequenced DNA: TGTGCCATCAGTGTGGTGGGAGGGGCGGCAGAGACCCAGTACTTC. This codes for CAISVVGGAAETQYF.